The next 21 T cell receptor beta chains were all read from a single sample in a study of OX40 agonist ivuxolimab in advanced cancers. TCRdb keeps only in-frame clones here, not all; method: immunoSEQ multiplex PCR. This sample has roughly 45,000 clones, with approximately 78% found just once. The sequencing used CD4+ or CD8+ T cells sorted from blood, collected in a trial of the OX40 agonist ivuxolimab. The receptors originated from an adult with an advanced solid tumor such as melanoma, head and neck, liver or kidney cancer.

This clone was detected only once. The chain has TRBV28 and TRBJ1-5, with 7 bases fitting TRBD1. The CDR3 is 19 amino acids. The germline gives CDR1 MDHEN, CDR2 SYDVKM. V lost 6 bases and J lost 0; bases outside the gene matches: 17. The CDR3 DNA is TGTGCCAGCAGCTCTAACAGGGGCCTCCGAACTTATAGCAATCAGCCCCAGCATTTT. Residues: CASSSNRGLRTYSNQPQHF.

The V and J genes are TRBV6-1 and TRBJ2-7; D is possibly TRBD1 (5 bases). This CDR3 comprises 13 residues. V lost 4 bases and J lost 3, with 10 bases in between. Germline V gene lookup returns CDR1 MNHNS and CDR2 SASEGT. The CDR3 spells CASSARQIYEQYF. For the CDR3, the DNA is TGTGCCAGCAGTGCGAGACAGATCTACGAGCAGTACTTC.

The CDR3 loop is CASRTGDTQYF. Written as DNA, the CDR3 is TGTGCCAGCAGGACGGGAGATACGCAGTATTTT. The chain recombines TRBV6-6 with TRBJ2-3; D not certain. CDR3 length equals 11 residues. With 6 bases removed from V and 5 bases from J, the gap between germline ends came to 6 bases. CDR1 MNHNY and CDR2 SVGAGI come from the germline V gene (reference sequence).

This clone was seen only a few times. The chain couples TRBV30 to TRBJ1-3; no clear D gene. The CDR3 length is 13 residues. Trimming stripped 3 bases from V and 4 bases from J, with 10 bases between. From germline, CDR1 is GTSNPN and CDR2 SVGIG (reference sequence). The CDR3 spells CAWRGSGGNTIYF. CDR3 coding DNA: TGTGCCTGGAGGGGGTCCGGCGGAAACACCATATATTTT.

This clone was recorded only once. The J gene is TRBJ1-1, the V gene TRBV30; no clear D. V lost 3 bases and J 0 bases, leaving 11 bases between the germline ends. Germline V gene data show CDR1 as GTSNPN and CDR2 as SVGIG (reference sequence). There are 14 residues in the CDR3. The CDR3 DNA is TGTGCCTGGAGCGACCGGACGGTGAACACTGAAGCTTTCTTT. This encodes CAWSDRTVNTEAFF.

The rearrangement uses TRBV7-2 and TRBJ1-1, with D uncertain. Looked up from germline, CDR1 is SGHTA and CDR2 is FQGNSA. The CDR3 loop spans 14 amino acids. V lost 1 base, J lost 0 bases, and 6 bases lay in between. CDR3 amino acids: CASSLGTVNTEAFF. CDR3 nucleotides: TGTGCCAGCAGCTTAGGTACCGTGAACACTGAAGCTTTCTTT.

The V gene is TRBV5-1, the J gene TRBJ2-1; a weak D match, TRBD2 (5 bases). CDR1 and CDR2 from the germline V gene are SGHRS and YFSETQ. Trimming cost V 7 bases and J 2 bases, with 13 bases left between them. The CDR3 runs 14 residues. The CDR3 loop reads CASYSETTYNEQFF. CDR3 coding DNA: TGCGCCAGCTATAGCGAAACAACCTACAATGAGCAGTTCTTC.

The gene calls are TRBV6-4 and TRBJ2-5; 9 nucleotides align to TRBD2. CDR1 and CDR2 from the germline V gene are MRHNA and SNTAGT. V shed 3 bases and J 11 bases; nucleotides not matched to a gene: 7. CDR3 length equals 13 residues. CDR3 region: CASSEELAGNQYF. The DNA of the CDR3 is TGTGCCAGCAGTGAAGAGCTAGCGGGGAATCAGTACTTC.

The rearrangement uses TRBV19 and TRBJ1-1; TRBD1 agrees at 7 bases. The CDR3 has 17 amino acids. Germline-derived CDR1 and CDR2 are LNHDA and SQIVND (reference sequence). V shed 7 bases and J 5 bases; nucleotides not matched to a gene: 19. The CDR3: CASNHRGSGSWRTEAFF. In DNA, the CDR3 is TGTGCCAGTAACCACAGGGGCTCTGGTAGCTGGCGGACTGAAGCTTTCTTT.

The chain carries TRBV23-1 and TRBJ2-3; D possibly corresponds to TRBD1 (6 bases). TRBV23-1 is filed as an ORF, its function uncertain. The CDR3 extends over 15 amino acids. V gave up 7 bases and J gave up 5 bases, with 19 bases separating them. CDR3 coding DNA: TGCGCCAGCACTTTCCAGGGGAGAAGAATAGATACGCAGTATTTT. Its protein product is CASTFQGRRIDTQYF.

The chain has TRBV30 and TRBJ2-1; 11 bases are shared with TRBD2. V was pared by 7 bases and J by 6 bases, with 5 bases of the junction left unmatched. The CDR3 has 13 residues. Germline loops: CDR1 GTSNPN, CDR2 SVGIG (reference sequence). CDR3 sequence (DNA): TGTGCCTCCAGGACTAGCGGGTTCAATGAGCAGTTCTTC. It encodes CASRTSGFNEQFF. Variable domain in full (rest from reference TRBV30 and TRBJ2-1): SQTIHQWPATLVQPVGSPLSLECTVEGTSNPNLYWYRQAAGRGLQLLFYSVGIGQISSEVPQNLSASRPQDRQFILSSKKLLLSDSGFYLCASRTSGFNEQFFGPGTRLTVL.

Only a few counts were recorded for this clone. The chain has TRBV14 and TRBJ1-1, with no clear D. The CDR3 length is 12 residues. CDR1 and CDR2 (germline): SGHDN, FVKESK. V lost 2 bases and J 4 bases, leaving 5 bases between the germline ends. The CDR3 protein is CASSQIFTEAFF. CDR3 bases: TGTGCCAGCAGCCAAATTTTCACTGAAGCTTTCTTT.

Here the CDR3 reads CASSDPGHPSEQYF. CDR3 sequence (DNA): TGTGCCAGCAGTGATCCCGGCCACCCAAGCGAGCAGTACTTC. The rearrangement joins TRBV6-1 to TRBJ2-7; D uncertain. V was cut by 3 bases and J by 6 bases, with 15 bases left in between. The CDR3 runs 14 residues. CDR1 and CDR2 from the germline V gene are MNHNS and SASEGT.

The chain's CDR3 is CASGLVDGTSVNYEQYF. The CDR3 nucleotides are TGTGCTAGTGGTTTGGTGGACGGGACTAGCGTCAACTACGAGCAGTACTTC. V and J are TRBV12-5 and TRBJ2-7, with 10 nucleotides matching TRBD2. From germline, CDR1 is LGHNT and CDR2 FRNRAP. V trimming: 0 bases; J trimming: 3 bases; junction bases outside the gene matches: 8. CDR3 length: 17 residues.

CDR3 sequence: CASSLYPPQGQTYEQYF. The CDR3 DNA sequence: TGTGCCAGCAGTTTATACCCTCCACAGGGGCAAACCTACGAGCAGTACTTC. The gene calls are TRBV27 and TRBJ2-7; TRBD1 aligns across 7 bases. The junction had 11 bases not matched to a gene; V was cut back by 1 base and J by 2 bases. Germline CDR1 reads MNHEY; CDR2 reads SMNVEV (reference sequence). The CDR3 sequence is 17 residues long.

The J gene is TRBJ2-1, the V gene TRBV4-3; the D is unclear. From germline, CDR1 is LGHNA and CDR2 YSLEER. The V gene lost 0 bases and the J gene lost 16 bases, with 19 bases spanning the gap. The CDR3 has 14 residues. For the CDR3, the DNA is TGCGCCAGCAGCCAAGATACCTCACGGGCGCATCACTTCTTC. Its protein product is CASSQDTSRAHHFF.

The V call is TRBV10-3, the J call TRBJ2-5; no clear D. The CDR3 covers 11 residues. V lost 3 bases to trimming and J lost 5 bases, with 4 bases between them. CDR1 is ENHRY, CDR2 SYGVKD, per germline. CDR3 region: CAISDGETQYF. The CDR3 region has the DNA TGTGCCATCAGTGACGGGGAGACCCAGTACTTC.

The J gene is TRBJ2-1, the V gene TRBV25-1; unclear D gene. Germline CDR1 MGHDK, CDR2 SYGVNS. V was trimmed by 4 bases and J by 0 bases, leaving 7 bases between them. The CDR3 spans 14 residues. CDR3 loop: CASSGESSYNEQFF. DNA for the CDR3: TGTGCCAGCAGTGGAGAGAGCTCCTACAATGAGCAGTTCTTC.

This clone was counted a single time. The chain carries TRBV30 and TRBJ2-5; 16 nucleotides match TRBD2. V lost 3 bases and J lost 11; bases outside the gene matches: 18. This CDR3 is 18 amino acids long. Germline V gene data show CDR1 as GTSNPN and CDR2 as SVGIG (reference sequence). Written as DNA, the CDR3 is TGTGCCTGGAGGGGGGGGACTAGCGGGAGGGCCGTTGGTTGGGAGCAGTACTTC. This translates into CAWRGGTSGRAVGWEQYF.

The chain combines TRBV15 with TRBJ2-7, with D perhaps TRBD1 or TRBD2 (5 bases each). CDR1 and CDR2 from the germline V gene are LNHNV and YYDKDF (reference sequence). V was clipped by 2 bases and J by 4 bases, with 15 bases between them. This CDR3 region has 15 residues. The CDR3 is CATSRLVGTYYEQYF. DNA of the CDR3: TGTGCCACCAGCAGACTCGTCGGGACGTATTACGAGCAGTACTTC.

The rearrangement joins TRBV10-1 to TRBJ2-1; D is undetermined. The CDR3 totals 9 residues. CDR1 WNHNN and CDR2 SYGVQD come from the germline V gene (reference sequence). V lost 6 bases and J 8 bases, leaving 2 bases between the germline ends. For the CDR3, the DNA is TGCGCCAGCAGAGATGAGCAGTTCTTC. As protein: CASRDEQFF.